The 31 T cell receptor beta chains in this list originate from one sample, sequenced in a study of blood T cell repertoires in COVID-19. Data came from immunoSEQ multiplex PCR; TCRdb stores just in-frame clones and leaves some out. The table has approximately 140,000 clones, 88% seen once. The sequenced sample was peripheral blood. These TCRs come from a human donor with COVID-19, enrolled during active disease. The donor label of this sample is uncertain.

V gene TRBV19 combines with J gene TRBJ1-2, with D perhaps matching TRBD1 (6 bases). Germline-derived CDR1 and CDR2 are LNHDA and SQIVND (reference sequence). Between the trimmed V and J ends, which lost 5 bases and 7 bases, there was a span of 14 bases. The CDR3 is made up of 13 amino acids. CDR3 amino acids: CASSFGTYGGYTF. In DNA form, the CDR3 reads TGTGCCAGTAGTTTCGGGACATACGGTGGCTACACCTTC.

This chain joins TRBV19 and TRBJ1-4; D not resolved. CDR3 length equals 16 residues. Trimming removed 5 bases at V and 3 bases at J, with 16 bases between. Germline CDR1 LNHDA, CDR2 SQIVND (reference sequence). CDR3 loop: CASSPASGYPNEKLFF. The CDR3 region has the DNA TGTGCCAGTAGTCCCGCTTCCGGGTACCCTAATGAAAAACTGTTTTTT.

The V gene is TRBV9, the J gene TRBJ1-2; D uncertain. The CDR3 contains 13 residues. The V end was cut by 0 bases, the J end by 8 bases, with 11 bases between. Germline assignment: CDR1 SGDLS and CDR2 YYNGEE. CDR3 region: CASSVAGTGGYTF. As DNA, the CDR3 is TGTGCCAGCAGCGTAGCGGGCACGGGAGGCTACACCTTC. Full variable domain (outside the CDR3, taken from reference TRBV9 and TRBJ1-2): DSGVTQTPKHLITATGQRVTLRCSPRSGDLSVYWYQQSLDQGLQFLIQYYNGEERAKGNILERFSAQQFPDLHSELNLSSLELGDSALYFCASSVAGTGGYTFGSGTRLTVV.

This rearrangement joins TRBV27 to TRBJ1-5, with a weak D call TRBD1 (6 bases). V was shortened by 6 bases and J by 8 bases, with 17 bases between the two germline ends. Germline V gene data show CDR1 as MNHEY and CDR2 as SMNVEV (reference sequence). CDR3 length equals 14 residues. CDR3: CASSATGLSEPQHF. The CDR3 DNA reads as TGTGCCAGCAGCGCGACAGGCCTCTCGGAGCCCCAGCATTTT.

The chain couples TRBV11-3 to TRBJ2-3; 7 bases agree with TRBD2. From germline, CDR1 is SGHNT and CDR2 YENEEA. The CDR3 contains 14 residues. The ends lost 7 bases at V and 3 bases at J; junction bases unmatched: 7. CDR3 region: CASNAGVRTDTQYF. CDR3 DNA sequence: TGTGCCAGCAACGCGGGAGTGCGGACAGATACGCAGTATTTT.

The genes are TRBV2 and TRBJ2-7, with D perhaps matching TRBD2 (6 bases). The germline V and J ends were trimmed by 4 bases and 0 bases, with 19 bases remaining between them. CDR3 length: 17 residues. CDR1 SNHLY and CDR2 FYNNEI come from the germline V gene. CDR3 amino acids: CASSVVREVGGSYEQYF. As DNA, the CDR3 is TGTGCCAGCAGTGTGGTCAGGGAGGTTGGTGGCTCCTACGAGCAGTACTTC.

The genes are TRBV19 and TRBJ2-1, with D tentatively TRBD1 (5 bases). Trimming took 1 base from V and 9 from J, leaving 13 bases between them. The CDR3 totals 14 residues. Per the germline V gene, CDR1 is LNHDA and CDR2 is SQIVND (reference sequence). The CDR3 reads CASSIVIMQGEQFF. In nucleotides, the CDR3 is TGTGCCAGTAGTATAGTAATTATGCAGGGTGAGCAGTTCTTC.

The V call is TRBV19, the J call TRBJ2-7, with D possibly matching TRBD1 (6 bases). The V end lost 3 bases, the J end lost 2 bases, and 14 bases lay between the germline ends. This CDR3 is built from 15 residues. CDR1 and CDR2 from the germline V gene are LNHDA and SQIVND (reference sequence). CDR3 in amino acids: CASSITTGTTYEQYF. The DNA for the CDR3 is TGTGCCAGTAGTATTACCACAGGGACCACCTACGAGCAGTACTTC. The full variable domain, its missing parts supplied by reference TRBV19 and TRBJ2-7, is DGGITQSPKYLFRKEGQNVTLSCEQNLNHDAMYWYRQDPGQGLRLIYYSQIVNDFQKGDIAEGYSVSREKKESFPLTVTSAQKNPTAFYLCASSITTGTTYEQYFGPGTRLTVT.

In this sample, this clone turned up a few times. The chain's CDR3 is CASSPATGVNSPLHF. CDR3 bases: TGTGCCAGCAGTCCCGCGACAGGGGTCAATTCACCCCTCCACTTT. The chain recombines TRBV6-6 with TRBJ1-6; TRBD1 aligns across 8 bases. Germline CDR1 is MNHNY and CDR2 is SVGAGI (reference sequence). The V segment lost 5 bases and the J segment 7 bases; nucleotides outside the gene matches: 7. This CDR3 is 15 amino acids long.

The rearrangement uses TRBV3-1 (or the pseudogene TRBV3-2) and TRBJ1-6; D remains unclear. The CDR3 totals 14 residues. Germline V lookup: CDR1 LGHDT, CDR2 YNNKEL (reference sequence). V was shortened by 5 bases and J by 7 bases, with 12 bases between the two germline ends. The CDR3 reads CASSKTTGNSPLHF. CDR3 nucleotide sequence: TGTGCCAGCAGCAAGACCACGGGGAATTCACCCCTCCACTTT.

This clone was recorded a few times. The chain carries TRBV5-4 and TRBJ2-7; 9 bases map to TRBD1. The CDR3 covers 14 residues. The trim removed 0 bases at V and 2 bases at J, leaving 0 bases unmatched. CDR1 and CDR2 from the germline V gene are SGHNT and YYREEE (reference sequence). For the CDR3, the DNA is TGTGCCAGCAGCTTGGGACAGGGGGCCTACGAGCAGTACTTC. Protein sequence: CASSLGQGAYEQYF.

The chain couples TRBV11-2 to TRBJ2-2; D not resolved. The CDR3 covers 15 residues. CDR1 SGHAT and CDR2 FQNNGV come from the germline V gene. The V and J ends lost 5 bases and 0 bases respectively, with 10 bases between them. The CDR3 region has the DNA TGTGCCAGCAGCGCCACTAAGACGAACACCGGGGAGCTGTTTTTT. Translation: CASSATKTNTGELFF.

The V call is TRBV5-6, the J call TRBJ2-5; TRBD1 agrees at 10 bases. This CDR3 region has 14 residues. Germline loops: CDR1 SGHDT, CDR2 YYEEEE. Trimming at V came to 4 bases and at J to 6 bases, leaving 6 bases not matched to a gene. The CDR3 nucleotides are TGTGCCAGCAGCCTTGGGACAGGGGTGCAGACCCAGTACTTC. Protein: CASSLGTGVQTQYF.

The chain combines TRBV2 with TRBJ2-2; TRBD1 matches 7 bases. The CDR3 is 16 amino acids. CDR1 and CDR2 (germline): SNHLY, FYNNEI. V dropped 2 bases and J dropped 3; count of bases not matched to a gene: 6. This CDR3 reads CASSELRGRDTGELFF. Here the CDR3 DNA reads TGTGCCAGCAGTGAATTGAGGGGGCGGGACACCGGGGAGCTGTTTTTT.

V is TRBV19 and J is TRBJ1-5, with TRBD1 matching over 7 bases. This CDR3 is built from 18 residues. CDR1 and CDR2 from the germline V gene are LNHDA and SQIVND (reference sequence). This CDR3 is CGRIFGDRVFLGNQPQHF. The CDR3 nucleotides are TGTGGGAGGATTTTCGGAGACAGGGTTTTTTTGGGCAATCAGCCCCAGCATTTT.

This clone was seen a single time. The chain combines TRBV4-1 with TRBJ1-1; no reliable D call. V lost 2 bases to trimming and J lost 2 bases, with 12 bases between them. The V gene's germline CDR1 is MGHRA and CDR2 YSYEKL. The CDR3 extends over 15 amino acids. CDR3 in DNA: TGCGCCAGCAGCCAACGTCCTACTGATAACACTGAAGCTTTCTTT. The encoded protein is CASSQRPTDNTEAFF.

This clone has a single count. The V gene is TRBV10-3, the J gene TRBJ1-5; D might be TRBD1 (6 bases). The germline CDR1 and CDR2 sequences are ENHRY and SYGVKD. The V end was cut by 9 bases, the J end by 4 bases, with 13 bases between. The CDR3 extends over 13 amino acids. This chain's CDR3 is CAMGAERNQPQHF. CDR3 coding DNA: TGTGCCATGGGGGCAGAACGGAATCAGCCCCAGCATTTT.

This clone was found once. CDR3 region: CASSLTGTGFYEQYF. Written as DNA, the CDR3 is TGTGCCAGCAGCCTGACCGGGACAGGGTTCTACGAGCAGTACTTC. This rearrangement joins TRBV11-2 to TRBJ2-7, with 9 bases that match TRBD1. Germline V lookup: CDR1 SGHAT, CDR2 FQNNGV. Trimming at V came to 5 bases and at J to 3 bases, leaving 8 bases not matched to a gene. This CDR3 region has 15 residues.

In its sample, this clone was seen a few times. This chain links TRBV10-1 with TRBJ1-2, with 7 bases lining up with TRBD1. There are 16 residues in the CDR3. Trimming took 0 bases from V and 3 from J; bases not matched to a gene: 7. Germline V gene lookup returns CDR1 WNHNN and CDR2 SYGVQD (reference sequence). For the CDR3, the DNA is TGCGCCAGCAGTGAGTCCAGACAGGGCAGAGACTATGGCTACACCTTC. It codes for CASSESRQGRDYGYTF.

This chain joins TRBV15 and TRBJ1-2; D is unresolved. This CDR3 is built from 11 residues. CDR1 and CDR2 from the germline V gene are LNHNV and YYDKDF (reference sequence). The V and J ends lost 5 bases and 5 bases respectively, with 6 bases between them. The CDR3 bases are TGTGCCACCAGCCGGGGTTATGGCTACACCTTC. This gives the protein CATSRGYGYTF.

The chain carries TRBV5-1 and TRBJ1-4; TRBD1 agrees at 9 bases. Germline V gene lookup returns CDR1 SGHRS and CDR2 YFSETQ. CDR3 length: 14 amino acids. With V trimmed by 5 bases and J by 8 bases, 7 bases remained unmatched. CDR3 in amino acids: CASRSWDRDEKLFF. The CDR3 coding sequence is TGCGCCAGCAGAAGTTGGGACAGGGACGAAAAACTGTTTTTT.

The V gene is TRBV2, the J gene TRBJ1-2; 7 bases line up with TRBD1. Germline V gene sequence: CDR1 SNHLY, CDR2 FYNNEI. This CDR3 comprises 13 residues. The V segment lost 2 bases and the J segment 7 bases; nucleotides outside the gene matches: 4. The CDR3 DNA reads TGTGCCAGCAGTGAAACCAGGGGGAGTGGCTACACCTTC. Translated: CASSETRGSGYTF.

A few counts support this clone. The chain links TRBV28 to TRBJ2-4; 9 positions agree with TRBD1. CDR1 is MDHEN and CDR2 is SYDVKM in the germline V gene. With 7 bases clipped from V and 0 bases from J, the junction kept 10 bases outside the gene matches. CDR3 length equals 17 residues. CDR3 sequence reads: CASKLEGQGTAKNIQYF. The DNA for the CDR3 is TGTGCCAGCAAGCTAGAAGGACAGGGGACAGCCAAAAACATTCAGTACTTC.

The chain uses TRBV4-1 and TRBJ1-1; 7 nucleotides align to TRBD1. The CDR3 extends over 15 amino acids. With 4 bases clipped from V and 4 bases from J, the junction kept 9 bases outside the gene matches. The germline V gene encodes CDR1 MGHRA and CDR2 YSYEKL. As DNA, the CDR3 is TGCGCCAGCAGCCCCTCGACAGGGAGGTTCACTGAAGCTTTCTTT. Its protein product is CASSPSTGRFTEAFF.

The J gene is TRBJ1-3, the V gene TRBV3-1 (or the pseudogene TRBV3-2); D not certain. The V end was cut by 7 bases, the J end by 4 bases, with 11 bases between. The germline V gene encodes CDR1 LGHDT and CDR2 YNNKEL (reference sequence). CDR3 length: 13 amino acids. The CDR3: CASNHHSGNTIYF. CDR3 bases: TGTGCCAGCAACCACCATAGCGGAAACACCATATATTTT.

In DNA form, the CDR3 reads TGTGCCAGCAGCCCCGGGGCGGGCGGGGCCCGGAGCTCCTACGAGCAGTACTTC. Its protein product is CASSPGAGGARSSYEQYF. The rearrangement uses TRBV5-6 and TRBJ2-7, with D possibly being TRBD2 (6 bases). This CDR3 is 18 amino acids long. Germline V gives CDR1 SGHDT, CDR2 YYEEEE. Trimming removed 4 bases at V and 0 bases at J, with 23 bases between.

V is TRBV5-4 and J is TRBJ2-7, with unresolved D. V was trimmed by 0 bases and J by 1 base, leaving 8 bases between them. This CDR3 comprises 14 residues. Germline V lookup: CDR1 SGHNT, CDR2 YYREEE (reference sequence). The CDR3 region is CASSLVDTSYEQYF. As DNA, the CDR3 is TGTGCCAGCAGCTTGGTTGACACTTCCTACGAGCAGTACTTC.

The gene calls are TRBV15 and TRBJ1-2, with 8 bases that match TRBD1. The CDR3 length is 14 residues. CDR1 LNHNV and CDR2 YYDKDF come from the germline V gene (reference sequence). Unmatched junction bases numbered 6, after V lost 1 base and J lost 8 bases. The CDR3 region is CATSRATGEWGYTF. DNA of the CDR3: TGTGCCACCAGCAGAGCGACAGGGGAGTGGGGCTACACCTTC.

The V gene is TRBV6-5, the J gene TRBJ1-2; 9 bases fit TRBD1. V shed 5 bases and J 4 bases; nucleotides not matched to a gene: 5. Germline V gives CDR1 MNHEY, CDR2 SVGAGI. The CDR3 spans 14 residues. CDR3 protein: CASSPGTGIYGYTF. DNA of the CDR3: TGTGCCAGCAGTCCCGGGACAGGGATCTATGGCTACACCTTC.

This clone was recorded once. The V call is TRBV18, the J call TRBJ1-2; no clear D gene. The CDR3 length is 16 residues. Germline CDR1 and CDR2: KGHSH and LQKENI. V was clipped by 3 bases and J by 8 bases, with 22 bases between them. The CDR3 nucleotides read TGTGCCAGCTCACCGACCAACGACAACCCCCCCACCGGCTACACCTTC. It specifies CASSPTNDNPPTGYTF. Supplemented by reference TRBV18 and TRBJ1-2, the full variable domain reads NAGVMQNPRHLVRRRGQEARLRCSPMKGHSHVYWYRQLPEEGLKFMVYLQKENIIDESGMPKERFSAEFPKEGPSILRIQQVVRGDSAAYFCASSPTNDNPPTGYTFGSGTRLTVV.

This chain uses TRBV7-9 with TRBJ2-7, with 8 bases identical to TRBD1. Looked up from germline, CDR1 is SEHNR and CDR2 is FQNEAQ (reference sequence). The CDR3 contains 15 residues. V dropped 8 bases and J dropped 2; count of bases not matched to a gene: 11. CDR3 residues: CASEMTGASTYEQYF. CDR3 DNA sequence: TGTGCCAGCGAAATGACAGGGGCCTCAACCTACGAGCAGTACTTC.